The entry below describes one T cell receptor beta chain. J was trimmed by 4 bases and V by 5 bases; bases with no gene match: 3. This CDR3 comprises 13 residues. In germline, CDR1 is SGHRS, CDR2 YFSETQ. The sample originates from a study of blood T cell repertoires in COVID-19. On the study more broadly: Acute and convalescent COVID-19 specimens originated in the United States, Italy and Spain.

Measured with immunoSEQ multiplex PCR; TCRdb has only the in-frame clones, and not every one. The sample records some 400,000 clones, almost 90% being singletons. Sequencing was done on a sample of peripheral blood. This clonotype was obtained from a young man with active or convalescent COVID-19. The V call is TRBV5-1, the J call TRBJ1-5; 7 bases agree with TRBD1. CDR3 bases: TGCGCCAGCAGGGAGGGGGCTAATCAGCCCCAGCATTTT. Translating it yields CASREGANQPQHF.